This T cell receptor (beta chain) appears in the sequencing data of a study of cytomegalovirus exposure and HLA in healthy donors. Findings of the study overall: Among the CMV-associated chains, a few were confirmed in vitro as specific for CMV antigens.

Germline V CDR1 and CDR2: SGHTA, FQGTGA. CDR3 length equals 14 residues. V was cut by 3 bases and J by 7 bases, with 12 bases left in between. Measured with immunoSEQ multiplex PCR; TCRdb has only the in-frame clones, and not every one. In the table there are about 100,000 clones, about 85% of which are singletons. The donors were part of the validation cohort of some 120 subjects. That cohort was separate from the first cohort, which comprised some 670 subjects. About this clone: Its antigen is not known.

The chain joins TRBV7-3 to TRBJ2-2, with D unresolved. This clonotype was obtained from a woman aged 18-29 years in good health and CMV-seronegative. The sample taken for sequencing was PBMCs. The CDR3 DNA reads TGTGCCAGCAGCTTGATCTCGAACGGCGGGGAGCTGTTTTTT. Residues: CASSLISNGGELFF.